Detailed here is one T cell receptor beta chain. RNA transcripts served as the template for amplifying TCR beta CDR3 regions. The HTBI primer set was used in a first-round RT-PCR of the TCR CDR3. TCRdb ran MiXCR on the multiplex PCR reads and lists one entry per CDR3 protein. The sample has fewer than 550,000 distinct CDR3 sequences, roughly 25% seen once; the top ten hold about 11%. This sample is drawn from a study of T cells in Graves' hyperthyroidism and ophthalmopathy. The CDR3 length is 12 residues. The germline V and J ends were trimmed by 5 bases and 9 bases, with 11 bases remaining between them. Germline-derived CDR1 and CDR2 are SGHTA and FQGNSA.

Source material: blood. The TCR sequence derives from a woman aged 25-40 years with Graves' ophthalmopathy. V usage is TRBV7-2 and J usage is TRBJ1-5; D is undetermined. CDR3 amino acids: CASSPPGGPQHF. The CDR3 DNA sequence: TGTGCCAGCAGCCCCCCAGGAGGGCCCCAGCATTTT. Based on the CDR3 plus reference TRBV7-2 and TRBJ1-5, the full variable domain is GAGVSQSPSNKVTEKGKDVELRCDPISGHTALYWYRQSLGQGLEFLIYFQGNSAPDKSGLPSDRFSAERTGGSVSTLTIQRTQQEDSAVYLCASSPPGGPQHFGDGTRLSIL.